The 7 T cell receptor beta chains reported below all come from one sample, sequenced in a study of control samples from healthy donors and cancer patients (dated by TCRdb to 2018 to 2020). Library prep was done by the immunoSEQ multiplex PCR assay. TCRdb took over this immuneACCESS table, retaining in-frame rearrangements with V and J assigned. Such tables are incomplete; in checked studies, under half of the missing clones stem from an unresolved V gene, and the remainder is unexplained. Counted in this sample were 120,000 or so clones; around 87% of them appeared once. The ten largest account for about 2.9% of the sample. Sequenced material: blood. The receptors were gathered from a man in his sixties in good health.

The chain recombines TRBV7-3 with TRBJ1-4; 7 bases align to TRBD1. Germline values: CDR1 SGHTA, CDR2 FQGTGA. CDR3 length equals 19 residues. The V gene end was trimmed by 5 bases and the J gene end by 2 bases; junction bases not matched to a gene: 17. The CDR3 DNA reads as TGTGCCAGCAGCCCTCCGGGACAGTCTTCCCCTGGGACTAATGAAAAACTGTTTTTT. Amino acid sequence: CASSPPGQSSPGTNEKLFF.

This clone was observed a handful of times. This rearrangement joins TRBV27 to TRBJ1-5, with D possibly TRBD1 on 5 matching bases. The CDR3 is 13 amino acids. Trimming took off 5 bases at V and 5 bases at J, with 10 bases between the two ends. CDR1 and CDR2 from the germline V gene are MNHEY and SMNVEV (reference sequence). The CDR3 DNA reads as TGTGCCAGCAGTCAGAAACAGGATCAGCCCCAGCATTTT. It encodes CASSQKQDQPQHF.

This clone was observed a single time. The CDR3 region has the DNA TGTGCCAGCAGCTTATCGGGGGGGCCGGCGGATACGCAGTATTTT. The encoded protein is CASSLSGGPADTQYF. The rearrangement links TRBV7-2 to TRBJ2-3; 8 nucleotides agree with TRBD2. J gave up 6 bases and V 2 bases, and 7 bases lay outside the gene matches. CDR1 is SGHTA and CDR2 is FQGNSA in the germline V gene. The CDR3 contains 15 residues.

The chain combines TRBV5-1 with TRBJ2-1; 12 bases fit TRBD2. The J segment lost 7 bases and the V segment lost 3 bases, leaving 5 bases of the junction unmatched. The germline V gene encodes CDR1 SGHRS and CDR2 YFSETQ. The CDR3 extends over 15 amino acids. Here the CDR3 reads CASSSTSGGGNEQFF. In nucleotides, the CDR3 is TGCGCCAGCAGCTCGACTAGCGGGGGAGGGAATGAGCAGTTCTTC. The full variable domain, with the rest looked up from reference TRBV5-1 and TRBJ2-1, is KAGVTQTPRYLIKTRGQQVTLSCSPISGHRSVSWYQQTPGQGLQFLFEYFSETQRNKGNFPGRFSGRQFSNSRSEMNVSTLELGDSALYLCASSSTSGGGNEQFFGPGTRLTVL.

V gene TRBV25-1 combines with J gene TRBJ2-7, with D perhaps TRBD1 or TRBD2 (6 bases each). This CDR3 has 17 residues. V was cut by 7 bases and J by 0 bases, with 22 bases left in between. Looked up from germline, CDR1 is MGHDK and CDR2 is SYGVNS. CDR3 bases: TGTGCCAGCACCACCAATGTCCCGGGGGCAGGCTCCTACGAGCAGTACTTC. It is translated as CASTTNVPGAGSYEQYF.

V gene TRBV28 combines with J gene TRBJ2-3, with 8 bases matching TRBD1. V gave up 6 bases and J gave up 3 bases; unmatched junction bases: 5. The CDR3 loop spans 14 amino acids. Germline values: CDR1 MDHEN, CDR2 SYDVKM. The CDR3 DNA reads TGTGCCAGCAGAGGACAGGGTAGAACAGATACGCAGTATTTT. Amino acids: CASRGQGRTDTQYF.

V is TRBV30 and J is TRBJ2-2; 7 bases are shared with TRBD1. Trimming cost V 2 bases and J 5 bases; bases outside gene matches: 2. Per germline, CDR1 GTSNPN and CDR2 SVGIG (reference sequence). The CDR3 has 13 amino acids. This CDR3 reads CAWSPQGTGELFF. CDR3 sequence (DNA): TGTGCCTGGAGTCCACAGGGGACCGGGGAGCTGTTTTTT.